This TCR beta chain was identified in a study of T cell responses to AZD1222 COVID-19 vaccine. Clones were read by immunoSEQ multiplex PCR, and TCRdb kept only the in-frame ones, dropping some. The sample includes tens of thousands of clones, about 90% seen only once; the top ten take 15% to 20%. CDR3 size: 14 residues. The germline CDR1 and CDR2 sequences are KGHSH and LQKENI. Unmatched junction bases numbered 2, after V lost 4 bases and J lost 4 bases. The sample here was peripheral blood, taken on day 0 of AZD1222 vaccination. The sequence was collected from an adult in good health. The chain carries TRBV18 and TRBJ2-2; 8 positions match TRBD1. The CDR3: CASSLDRATGELFF. CDR3 nucleotide sequence: TGTGCCAGCTCACTGGACAGGGCCACCGGGGAGCTGTTTTTT.